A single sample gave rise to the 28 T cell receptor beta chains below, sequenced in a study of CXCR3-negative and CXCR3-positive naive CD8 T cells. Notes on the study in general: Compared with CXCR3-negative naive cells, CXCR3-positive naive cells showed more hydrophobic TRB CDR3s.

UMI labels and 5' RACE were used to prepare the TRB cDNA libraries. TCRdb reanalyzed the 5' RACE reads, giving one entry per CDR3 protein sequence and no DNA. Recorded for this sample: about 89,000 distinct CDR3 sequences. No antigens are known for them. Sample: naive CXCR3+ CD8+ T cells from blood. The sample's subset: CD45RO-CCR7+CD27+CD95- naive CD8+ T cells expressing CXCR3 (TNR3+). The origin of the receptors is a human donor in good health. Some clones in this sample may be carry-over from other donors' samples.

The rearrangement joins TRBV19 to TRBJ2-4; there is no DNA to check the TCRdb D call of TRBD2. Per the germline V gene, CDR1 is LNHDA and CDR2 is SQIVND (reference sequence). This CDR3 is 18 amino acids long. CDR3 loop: CASHKGSLAGEGKNIQYF.

Here the CDR3 reads CASSLAATTGEQFF. The rearrangement joins TRBV5-5 to TRBJ2-1; lacking DNA, the TRBD2 call made by TCRdb goes unchecked. This CDR3 is 14 amino acids long. The germline gives CDR1 SGHKS, CDR2 YYEKEE (reference sequence). The entire variable domain, with the rest obtained from reference TRBV5-5 and TRBJ2-1, is as follows: DAGVTQSPTHLIKTRGQQVTLRCSPISGHKSVSWYQQVLGQGPQFIFQYYEKEERGRGNFPDRFSARQFPNYSSELNVNALLLGDSALYLCASSLAATTGEQFFGPGTRLTVL.

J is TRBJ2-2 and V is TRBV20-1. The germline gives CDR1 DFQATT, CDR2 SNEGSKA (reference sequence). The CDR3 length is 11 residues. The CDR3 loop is CSAARTGELFF.

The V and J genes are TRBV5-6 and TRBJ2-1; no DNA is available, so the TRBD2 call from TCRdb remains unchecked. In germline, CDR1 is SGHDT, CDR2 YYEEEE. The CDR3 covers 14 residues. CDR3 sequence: CASSDGGDLFRQFF.

This chain's CDR3 is CASSQDMAGNYEQYF. This chain links TRBV4-3 with TRBJ2-7; with no DNA, the TCRdb D assignment of TRBD1 cannot be verified. Germline V lookup: CDR1 LGHNA, CDR2 YSLEER. The length of the CDR3 is 15 residues.

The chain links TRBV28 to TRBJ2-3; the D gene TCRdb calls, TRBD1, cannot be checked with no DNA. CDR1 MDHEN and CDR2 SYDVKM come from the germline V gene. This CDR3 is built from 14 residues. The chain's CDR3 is CASSLQGGTDTQYF.

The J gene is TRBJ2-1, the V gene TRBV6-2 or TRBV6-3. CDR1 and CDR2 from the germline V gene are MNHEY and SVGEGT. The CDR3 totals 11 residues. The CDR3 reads CASSYPTEQFF.

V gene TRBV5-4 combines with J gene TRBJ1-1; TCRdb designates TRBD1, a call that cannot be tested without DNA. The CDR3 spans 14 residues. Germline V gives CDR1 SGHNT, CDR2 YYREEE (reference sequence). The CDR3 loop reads CASSRDGGNTEAFF.

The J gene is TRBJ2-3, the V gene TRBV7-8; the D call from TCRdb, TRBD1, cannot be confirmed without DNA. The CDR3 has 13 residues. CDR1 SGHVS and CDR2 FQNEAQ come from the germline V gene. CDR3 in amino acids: CASSLGGGDKQYF.

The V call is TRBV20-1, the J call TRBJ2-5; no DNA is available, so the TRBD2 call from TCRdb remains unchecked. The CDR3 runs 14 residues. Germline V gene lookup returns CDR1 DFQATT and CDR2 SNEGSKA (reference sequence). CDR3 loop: CSARDWQGEETQYF.

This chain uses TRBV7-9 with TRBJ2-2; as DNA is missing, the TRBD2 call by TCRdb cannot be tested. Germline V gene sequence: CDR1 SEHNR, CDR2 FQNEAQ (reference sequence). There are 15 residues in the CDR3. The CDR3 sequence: CASSGRELSAGELFF.

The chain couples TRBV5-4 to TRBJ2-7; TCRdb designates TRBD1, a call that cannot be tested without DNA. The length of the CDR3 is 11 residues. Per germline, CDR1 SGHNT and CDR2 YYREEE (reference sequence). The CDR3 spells CAWGDPYEQYF.

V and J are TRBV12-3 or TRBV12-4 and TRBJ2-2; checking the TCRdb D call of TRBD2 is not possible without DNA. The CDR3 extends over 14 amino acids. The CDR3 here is CASSLAERGVELFF.

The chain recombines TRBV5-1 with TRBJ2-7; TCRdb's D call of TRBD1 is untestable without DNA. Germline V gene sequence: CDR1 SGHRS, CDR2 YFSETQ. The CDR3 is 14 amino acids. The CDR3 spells CASSLTGTDYEQYF.

This chain's CDR3 is CASSLGDGEEQYF. The chain couples TRBV7-9 to TRBJ2-7. The CDR3 length is 13 residues. Germline V gene lookup returns CDR1 SEHNR and CDR2 FQNEAQ (reference sequence).

This chain's CDR3 is CASRSASGKGTQYF. The V and J genes are TRBV7-9 and TRBJ2-5. Germline CDR1 is SEHNR and CDR2 is FQNEAQ (reference sequence). The CDR3 extends over 14 amino acids. The whole variable domain, remainder taken from reference TRBV7-9 and TRBJ2-5, is DTGVSQNPRHKITKRGQNVTFRCDPISEHNRLYWYRQTLGQGPEFLTYFQNEAQLEKSRLLSDRFSAERPKGSFSTLEIQRTEQGDSAMYLCASRSASGKGTQYFGPGTRLLVL.

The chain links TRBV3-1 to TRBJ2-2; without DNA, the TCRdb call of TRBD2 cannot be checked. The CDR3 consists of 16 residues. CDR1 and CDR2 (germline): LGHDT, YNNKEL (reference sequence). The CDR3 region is CAGSPKSGRVTGELFF.

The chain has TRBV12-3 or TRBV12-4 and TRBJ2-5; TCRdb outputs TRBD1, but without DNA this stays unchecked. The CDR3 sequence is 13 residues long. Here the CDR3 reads CASTPGGQETQYF.

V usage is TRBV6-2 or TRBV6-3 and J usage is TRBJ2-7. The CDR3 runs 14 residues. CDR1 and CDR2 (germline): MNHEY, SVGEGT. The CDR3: CASSYAGTSYEQYF.

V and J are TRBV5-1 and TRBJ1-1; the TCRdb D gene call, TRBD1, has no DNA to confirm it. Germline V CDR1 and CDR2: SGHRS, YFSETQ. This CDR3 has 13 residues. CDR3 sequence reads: CASTTTGYTEAFF.

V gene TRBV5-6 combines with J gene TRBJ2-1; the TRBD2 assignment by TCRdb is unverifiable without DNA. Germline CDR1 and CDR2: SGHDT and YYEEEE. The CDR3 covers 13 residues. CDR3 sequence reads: CASSPAAGLEQFF. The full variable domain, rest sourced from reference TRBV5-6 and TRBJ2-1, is DAGVTQSPTHLIKTRGQQVTLRCSPKSGHDTVSWYQQALGQGPQFIFQYYEEEERQRGNFPDRFSGHQFPNYSSELNVNALLLGDSALYLCASSPAAGLEQFFGPGTRLTVL.

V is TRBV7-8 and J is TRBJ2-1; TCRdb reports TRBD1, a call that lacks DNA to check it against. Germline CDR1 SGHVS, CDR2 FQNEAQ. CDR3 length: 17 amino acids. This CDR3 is CASSLEGTGSSYNEQFF.

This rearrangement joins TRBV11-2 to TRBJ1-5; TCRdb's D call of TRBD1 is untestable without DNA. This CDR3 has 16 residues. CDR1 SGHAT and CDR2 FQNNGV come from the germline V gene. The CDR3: CASSHPGTGGNQPQHF.

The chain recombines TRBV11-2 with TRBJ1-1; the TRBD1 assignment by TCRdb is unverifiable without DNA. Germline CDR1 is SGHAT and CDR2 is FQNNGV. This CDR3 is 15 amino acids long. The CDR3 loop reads CASSLLQGGVTEAFF.

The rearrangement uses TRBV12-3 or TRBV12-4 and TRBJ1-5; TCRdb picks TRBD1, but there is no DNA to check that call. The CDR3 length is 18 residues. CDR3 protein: CASSFDGGKKNSYQPQRF.

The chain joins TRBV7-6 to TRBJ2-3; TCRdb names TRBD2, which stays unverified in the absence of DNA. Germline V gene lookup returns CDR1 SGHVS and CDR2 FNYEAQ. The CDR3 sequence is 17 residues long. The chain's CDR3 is CASSRHRTSGGTDTQYF.

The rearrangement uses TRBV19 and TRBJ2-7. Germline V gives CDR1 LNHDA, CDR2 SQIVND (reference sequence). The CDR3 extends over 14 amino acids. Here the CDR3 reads CASSIGGGTYEQYF.

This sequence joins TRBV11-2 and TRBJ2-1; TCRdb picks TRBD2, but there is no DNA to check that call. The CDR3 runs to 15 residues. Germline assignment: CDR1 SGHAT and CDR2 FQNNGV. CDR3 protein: CASSSLAPGGNEQFF.